These 5 T cell receptor beta chains originate from one sample sequenced in a study of OX40 agonist ivuxolimab in advanced cancers. Sequencing used immunoSEQ multiplex PCR; TCRdb keeps in-frame clones, though not all of them. Among under 35,000 clones, more than 75% were seen once, and the ten largest hold roughly 20%. The source was CD4+ or CD8+ T cells sorted from blood, collected in a trial of the OX40 agonist ivuxolimab. These receptors were obtained from an adult with an advanced solid tumor such as melanoma, head and neck, liver or kidney cancer.

This clone was detected once. The chain has TRBV5-1 and TRBJ1-4; 11 nucleotides line up with TRBD1. The CDR3 runs 17 residues. With V trimmed by 2 bases and J by 1 base, 4 bases remained unmatched. The germline V gene has CDR1 SGHRS and CDR2 YFSETQ. The DNA for the CDR3 is TGCGCCAGCAGCTTCGGACAGGGGGCGAAAACTAATGAAAAACTGTTTTTT. This gives the protein CASSFGQGAKTNEKLFF.

CDR3 DNA: TGTGCCAGCAGTCGGACAGGGAATGGAAACACCATATATTTT. This sequence encodes CASSRTGNGNTIYF. This sequence joins TRBV6-5 and TRBJ1-3; TRBD1 matches at 8 bases. With V trimmed by 5 bases and J by 3 bases, 3 bases remained unmatched. The CDR3 totals 14 residues. Germline lookup yields CDR1 MNHEY and CDR2 SVGAGI.

The J gene is TRBJ2-3, the V gene TRBV2; 9 nucleotides agree with TRBD1. This CDR3 comprises 14 residues. From germline, CDR1 is SNHLY and CDR2 FYNNEI. With V trimmed by 7 bases and J by 3 bases, 5 bases remained unmatched. The CDR3 nucleotides are TGTGCCAGCATTAGGGACAGGGTAACAGATACGCAGTATTTT. It translates to CASIRDRVTDTQYF.

The count of this clone is one. The rearrangement joins TRBV11-3 to TRBJ1-1, with 9 bases matching TRBD1. The CDR3 runs 13 residues. V lost 5 bases and J lost 7; bases outside the gene matches: 5. Germline assignment: CDR1 SGHNT and CDR2 YENEEA. The CDR3 DNA follows: TGTGCCAGCAGCCGACAGGGGGTTGGTGAAGCTTTCTTT. It encodes CASSRQGVGEAFF.

The chain is built from TRBV7-3 and TRBJ2-3, with D tentatively TRBD2 (6 bases). Germline CDR1 SGHTA, CDR2 FQGTGA. The CDR3 contains 13 residues. V shed 5 bases and J shed 6 bases, with 12 bases lying between them. The CDR3 loop is CASSPVGGDTQYF. In nucleotides, the CDR3 is TGTGCCAGCAGCCCCGTAGGAGGGGATACGCAGTATTTT.